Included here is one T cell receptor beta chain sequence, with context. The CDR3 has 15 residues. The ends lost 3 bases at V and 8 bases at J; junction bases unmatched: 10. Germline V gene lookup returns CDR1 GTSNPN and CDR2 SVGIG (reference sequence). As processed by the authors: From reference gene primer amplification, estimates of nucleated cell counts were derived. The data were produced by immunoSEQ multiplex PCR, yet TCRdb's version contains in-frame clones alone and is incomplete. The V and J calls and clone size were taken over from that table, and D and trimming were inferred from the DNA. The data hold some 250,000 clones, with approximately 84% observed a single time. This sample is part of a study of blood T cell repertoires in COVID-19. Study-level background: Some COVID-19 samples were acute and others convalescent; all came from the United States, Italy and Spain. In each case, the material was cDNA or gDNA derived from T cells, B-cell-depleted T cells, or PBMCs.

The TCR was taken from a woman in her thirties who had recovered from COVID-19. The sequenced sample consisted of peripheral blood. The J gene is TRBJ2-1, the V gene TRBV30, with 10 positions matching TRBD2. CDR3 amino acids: CAWRRLAGGLDEQFF. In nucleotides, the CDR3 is TGTGCCTGGAGGAGGTTAGCGGGGGGCCTGGATGAGCAGTTCTTC.